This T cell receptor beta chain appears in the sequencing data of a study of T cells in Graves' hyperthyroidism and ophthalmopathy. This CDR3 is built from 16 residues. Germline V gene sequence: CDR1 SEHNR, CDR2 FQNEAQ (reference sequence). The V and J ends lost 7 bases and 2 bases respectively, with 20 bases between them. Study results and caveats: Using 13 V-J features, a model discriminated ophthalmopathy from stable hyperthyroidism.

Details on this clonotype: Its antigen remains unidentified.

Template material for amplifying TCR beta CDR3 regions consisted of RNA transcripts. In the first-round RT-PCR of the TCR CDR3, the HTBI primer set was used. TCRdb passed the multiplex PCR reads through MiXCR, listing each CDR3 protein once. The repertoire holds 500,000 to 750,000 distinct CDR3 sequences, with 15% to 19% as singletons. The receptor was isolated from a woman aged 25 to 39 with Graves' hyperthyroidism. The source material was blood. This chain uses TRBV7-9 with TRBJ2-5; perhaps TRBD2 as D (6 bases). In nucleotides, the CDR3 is TGTGCCAGCACCACTATTTCGGACTACCGGCAAGAGACCCAGTACTTC. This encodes CASTTISDYRQETQYF.